The T cell receptor (beta chain) described here comes from a study of T-cell reconstitution after alpha-beta-depleted transplantation in children (dated by TCRdb to 2016 to 2018). Describing the broader study: Using TCR repertoire profiling, the study followed T-cell immune reconstitution in a quantitative way in children after TCRalphabeta/CD19-depleted allogeneic hematopoietic cell transplantation. The investigation overall reported the following: The apparently early recovery of alphabetaT-cell counts about two months after transplant reportedly depended on only several hundred rapidly expanded clones that came from non-depleted graft cells. In some patients, the high TCRbeta diversity seen at day 60 was put down to recipient T cells and intrathymic progenitors that had survived conditioning. Hyperexpanded clone frequencies declined over subsequent months; after one year, T-cell counts and TCRbeta diversity were mostly attributed to newly produced T cells.

What the treatment or condition label conveys for this sample: allogeneic hematopoietic cell transplantation with graft depleted of TCRalphabeta T cells and CD19 B cells. Transplant recipients were children who received TCRalphabeta/CD19-depleted allogeneic hematopoietic cell grafts. The table lists this clonotype with a few counts. No cognate antigen has been identified for it. Per-base qualities were not stored, and no clone one base away is much larger. Library preparation was by PCR. The listed sequencing device is Illumina HiSeq 2500. Molecular barcoding was employed in the preparation of TCR libraries, with unique molecular identifiers being used to normalize TCRbeta repertoire quantification. TCRdb reworked the public reads: Q25 trimming with fastp, MiXCR clone assembly, productive beta chains retained. Each entry is one CDR3 protein sequence, shown with its most common DNA and genes. For this sample the table gives roughly 570,000 distinct CDR3 sequences, of which over 20% were detected only once. The ten largest clones add up to 35% to 40% of the sample.

The germline V gene yields SGHTA for CDR1 and FQGTGA for CDR2. The CDR3 has 16 amino acids, counting the end cysteine and phenylalanine. Only CDR3 DNA remains: 48 bases, in frame from the first base. V is cut by 0 bases and J by 0 bases, and the space between the germline ends is 6 bases. This sample comprised PBMCs, obtained before TCRalphabeta/CD19-depleted stem cell transplant. The chain couples TRBV7-3 to TRBJ2-6; no D gene call is confident. This receptor was taken from a boy younger than two with Wiskott-Aldrich syndrome, due to receive a stem cell transplant. The encoded CDR3 is CASSLTRISGANVLTF. The bases read TGTGCCAGCAGCTTAACGAGGATCTCTGGGGCCAACGTCCTGACTTTC.